These T cell receptor beta chains were read from a single sample in a study of blood T cell repertoires in COVID-19. TCRdb keeps only in-frame clones here, not all; method: immunoSEQ multiplex PCR. Of roughly 190,000 clones detected, 75% to 85% appear once; the ten largest clones hold less than 7%. Sequences were obtained from peripheral blood. The receptors here all came from a man aged 55 to 70 with acute or convalescent COVID-19. The CDR3 runs from the conserved cysteine through the conserved F or W. A D gene is named only where the DNA matches it firmly. The size field is filled for only some rows; it gives once, few, many or a size class.

v_gene	j_gene	d_gene	abundance	len	CDR3nt	CDR3aa
TRBV5-8	TRBJ1-3	-	-	14	TGTGCCAGCAGCTTGGCTAGCTCTGGAAACACCATATATTTT	CASSLASSGNTIYF
TRBV7-9	TRBJ2-3	TRBD2	-	17	TGTGCCAGCAGCTTAGAGCAGAATTGGCGGGAGCAAGATACGCAGTATTTT	CASSLEQNWREQDTQYF
TRBV24-1	TRBJ2-3	TRBD2	-	18	TGTGCCACCAGTGATCCGACTGGGAGCGGGAGGACCACAGATACGCAGTATTTT	CATSDPTGSGRTTDTQYF
TRBV3-1/TRBV3-2	TRBJ1-3	-	-	15	TGTGCCAGCAGCCCGGGCCTCGGGGCTGGAAACACCATATATTTT	CASSPGLGAGNTIYF
TRBV25-1	TRBJ1-6	-	once	15	TGTGCCAGCAGTGAGACAGCATTATCAAATTCACCCCTCCACTTT	CASSETALSNSPLHF
TRBV13	TRBJ2-1	TRBD2	-	14	TGTGCCAGCAGCTTACCTAGCGGGACCAATGAGCAGTTCTTC	CASSLPSGTNEQFF
TRBV19	TRBJ1-5	TRBD1	-	14	TGTGCCAGTAACGGACAGGCCTCCAATCAGCCCCAGCATTTT	CASNGQASNQPQHF
TRBV12-3/TRBV12-4	TRBJ2-5	-	few	13	TGTGCCAGCAGCCGCGACAGACAAGAGACCCAGTACTTC	CASSRDRQETQYF
TRBV6-6	TRBJ2-2	TRBD2	-	18	TGTGCCAGCAGTCTAGCGGGGCCCCTTCGAGGGAACACCGGGGAGCTGTTTTTT	CASSLAGPLRGNTGELFF
TRBV10-2	TRBJ1-3	-	-	16	TGCGCCAGCAGTGACTCCACCGAGAGCTCTGGAAACACCATATATTTT	CASSDSTESSGNTIYF
TRBV14	TRBJ2-2	-	-	15	TGTGCCAACCAGGCCCTCGGGGTTGACACCGGGGAGCTGTTTTTT	CANQALGVDTGELFF
TRBV6-6	TRBJ2-1	TRBD2	-	16	TGTGCCAGCAGTTACTCGACTAGCGGGAGCAGCCATGAGCAGTTCTTC	CASSYSTSGSSHEQFF
TRBV9	TRBJ2-3	TRBD2	-	17	TGTGCCAGCAGCCCAACCCCGGGACTAGCGGGCCCAGATACGCAGTATTTT	CASSPTPGLAGPDTQYF